Below are 18 T cell receptor beta chains sequenced from a single sample in a study of radiotherapy plus CTLA-4 blockade in lung cancer. Measured with immunoSEQ multiplex PCR; TCRdb has only the in-frame clones, and not every one. The table lists roughly 60,000 clones, approximately 76% of them singletons, with about 3% in the top ten. The specimen comprised peripheral blood, sampled from a patient treated with radiotherapy plus ipilimumab. These receptors were taken from a human donor with non-small cell lung cancer who had a complete response to radiotherapy plus ipilimumab.

This sequence joins TRBV6-6 and TRBJ1-2; TRBD1 agrees at 9 bases. Germline values: CDR1 MNHNY, CDR2 SVGAGI (reference sequence). This CDR3 is 15 amino acids long. With V trimmed by 2 bases and J by 4 bases, 5 bases remained unmatched. CDR3 sequence (DNA): TGTGCCAGCAGTTACCAGGGACAGGGTGGCTATGGCTACACCTTC. Protein: CASSYQGQGGYGYTF.

The chain combines TRBV9 with TRBJ2-1, with 7 bases aligning to TRBD2. V lost 0 bases, J lost 7 bases, and 4 bases stayed unmatched. This CDR3 has 14 amino acids. CDR1 SGDLS and CDR2 YYNGEE come from the germline V gene. The CDR3 DNA reads TGTGCCAGCAGCGTAGTCGTGGGAGGGAATGAGCAGTTCTTC. Residues: CASSVVVGGNEQFF.

The chain couples TRBV4-1 to TRBJ1-5; no firm D call. Germline CDR1 reads MGHRA; CDR2 reads YSYEKL. This CDR3 has 19 residues. V was cut by 6 bases and J by 2 bases, with 26 bases left in between. The CDR3 spells CASSPSRDKRNPGNQPQHF. CDR3 nucleotides: TGCGCCAGCAGTCCGTCGCGCGACAAACGAAACCCTGGCAATCAGCCCCAGCATTTT.

This clone was counted once. The genes are TRBV30 and TRBJ2-2, with 7 bases matching TRBD2. CDR3 size: 13 residues. Per the germline V gene, CDR1 is GTSNPN and CDR2 is SVGIG (reference sequence). Germline trimming cut 4 bases from V and 5 bases from J; bases unmatched to any gene: 4. This CDR3 is CAWTRGRTGELFF. Here the CDR3 DNA reads TGTGCCTGGACGCGGGGGAGAACCGGGGAGCTGTTTTTT.

The gene calls are TRBV11-2 and TRBJ2-7; a weak D match, TRBD2 (6 bases). Germline assignment: CDR1 SGHAT and CDR2 FQNNGV. V lost 5 bases and J 2 bases, leaving 16 bases between the germline ends. The CDR3 loop spans 15 amino acids. Here the CDR3 reads CASSPTWEAPYEQYF. DNA for the CDR3: TGTGCCAGCAGCCCTACTTGGGAGGCCCCCTACGAGCAGTACTTC. The full variable domain, in which reference TRBV11-2 and TRBJ2-7 provide the parts outside the CDR3, is EAGVAQSPRYKIIEKRQSVAFWCNPISGHATLYWYQQILGQGPKLLIQFQNNGVVDDSQLPKDRFSAERLKGVDSTLKIQPAKLEDSAVYLCASSPTWEAPYEQYFGPGTRLTVT.

J is TRBJ2-7 and V is TRBV6-5; D call uncertain. The CDR3 is 15 residues long. Trimming shortened V by 0 bases and J by 0 bases, and 9 bases separated the two germline ends. Germline assignment: CDR1 MNHEY and CDR2 SVGAGI. CDR3 coding DNA: TGTGCCAGCAGTTACTCATCCCAGGCCTCCTACGAGCAGTACTTC. Encoded protein: CASSYSSQASYEQYF.

J is TRBJ1-5 and V is TRBV6-5, with D perhaps TRBD1 (6 bases). V lost 8 bases and J lost 4, with 18 bases in between. CDR3 length: 15 amino acids. Per germline, CDR1 MNHEY and CDR2 SVGAGI. CDR3 residues: CASCANRVGNQPQHF. The CDR3 DNA is TGTGCCAGCTGTGCTAACAGGGTGGGGAATCAGCCCCAGCATTTT.

The chain is built from TRBV5-4 and TRBJ2-3; no clear D. Trimming shortened V by 0 bases and J by 7 bases, and 12 bases separated the two germline ends. Per the germline V gene, CDR1 is SGHNT and CDR2 is YYREEE (reference sequence). The CDR3 covers 14 residues. This CDR3 reads CASSLDPGPNTQYF. CDR3 bases: TGTGCCAGCAGCTTGGATCCGGGTCCGAATACGCAGTATTTT.

J is TRBJ1-1 and V is TRBV12-5; no reliable D call. The CDR3 contains 12 residues. The germline V gene encodes CDR1 LGHNT and CDR2 FRNRAP. The V and J ends lost 7 bases and 4 bases respectively, with 10 bases between them. The CDR3 DNA reads TGTGCTAGTGTTGGAGTGAGCACTGAAGCTTTCTTT. It encodes CASVGVSTEAFF. Combining the CDR3 with reference TRBV12-5 and TRBJ1-1 gives the whole variable domain DARVTQTPRHKVTEMGQEVTMRCQPILGHNTVFWYRQTMMQGLELLAYFRNRAPLDDSGMPKDRFSAEMPDATLATLKIQPSEPRDSAVYFCASVGVSTEAFFGQGTRLTVV.

This chain uses TRBV27 with TRBJ2-1, with 7 bases that match TRBD1. Trimming took 2 bases from V and 4 from J; bases not matched to a gene: 5. Germline CDR1 is MNHEY and CDR2 is SMNVEV (reference sequence). The CDR3 runs to 15 residues. The CDR3 coding sequence is TGTGCCAGCAGTTTAAAGACAGGGAATTACAATGAGCAGTTCTTC. Translating gives CASSLKTGNYNEQFF.

The chain links TRBV10-3 to TRBJ2-1; D remains ambiguous. The CDR3 spans 12 residues. CDR1 and CDR2 from the germline V gene are ENHRY and SYGVKD. Trimming left V 2 bases short and J 15 bases short, with 14 bases between. The CDR3 region is CAISEARSQVFF. CDR3 in DNA: TGTGCCATCAGTGAGGCCCGGAGTCAAGTGTTCTTC.

The chain is built from TRBV9 and TRBJ2-1; 8 nucleotides agree with TRBD1. The CDR3 is 14 amino acids. The trim removed 7 bases at V and 9 bases at J, leaving 12 bases unmatched. CDR1 is SGDLS, CDR2 YYNGEE, per germline. CDR3 sequence: CASSGQGQFSEQFF. DNA of the CDR3: TGTGCCAGCTCTGGACAGGGTCAATTCAGTGAGCAGTTCTTC.

This sequence joins TRBV4-2 and TRBJ2-3, with 9 bases matching TRBD1. Unmatched junction bases numbered 4, after V lost 6 bases and J lost 3 bases. Germline V gives CDR1 LGHNA, CDR2 YNFKEQ. The length of the CDR3 is 14 residues. CDR3 DNA sequence: TGTGCCAGCAGTACAGGGGGCGGGACAGATACGCAGTATTTT. Its protein product is CASSTGGGTDTQYF.

V and J are TRBV2 and TRBJ2-5; 9 bases fit TRBD1. The CDR3 totals 15 residues. The V and J ends lost 6 bases and 5 bases, in that order; junction bases with no gene match: 10. The germline CDR1 and CDR2 sequences are SNHLY and FYNNEI. The CDR3 loop reads CASSGNRGRGETQYF. CDR3 bases: TGTGCCAGCAGCGGCAACAGGGGGCGCGGGGAGACCCAGTACTTC.

The rearrangement links TRBV5-8 to TRBJ1-4; 7 positions agree with TRBD1. Germline V gene lookup returns CDR1 SGHTS and CDR2 YDEGEE. The V gene end was trimmed by 4 bases and the J gene end by 5 bases; junction bases not matched to a gene: 8. This CDR3 comprises 15 residues. DNA of the CDR3: TGTGCCAGCAGCCTAAGACAGGGAATAAATGAAAAACTGTTTTTT. This codes for CASSLRQGINEKLFF.

The chain links TRBV6-5 to TRBJ2-7, with D possibly being TRBD2 (5 bases). The CDR3 runs 13 residues. CDR1 and CDR2 (germline): MNHEY, SVGAGI. The ends were cut back, 6 bases at V and 9 bases at J, with 18 bases in the middle. The CDR3 region is CASSSLLRGWQYF. The DNA for the CDR3 is TGTGCCAGCAGCTCACTACTTCGGGGATGGCAGTACTTC.

The chain has TRBV28 and TRBJ2-5, with D unclear. Per the germline V gene, CDR1 is MDHEN and CDR2 is SYDVKM. CDR3 length: 16 residues. The V end lost 2 bases, the J end lost 0 bases, and 13 bases lay between the germline ends. The DNA for the CDR3 is TGTGCCAGCAGTTTAGCGACGGTTCGGGACCAAGAGACCCAGTACTTC. Its translation is CASSLATVRDQETQYF. Using reference TRBV28 and TRBJ2-5 for the parts outside the CDR3, the full variable domain is DVKVTQSSRYLVKRTGEKVFLECVQDMDHENMFWYRQDPGLGLRLIYFSYDVKMKEKGDIPEGYSVSREKKERFSLILESASTNQTSMYLCASSLATVRDQETQYFGPGTRLLVL.

This clone was counted between two and nine times. The V and J genes are TRBV10-3 and TRBJ2-5; 7 bases fit TRBD1. Unmatched junction bases numbered 5, after V lost 6 bases and J lost 1 base. Germline V gene lookup returns CDR1 ENHRY and CDR2 SYGVKD. The CDR3 extends over 14 amino acids. CDR3 in DNA: TGTGCCATCAGGACAGGGTCAGCCCAAGAGACCCAGTACTTC. Amino acids: CAIRTGSAQETQYF.